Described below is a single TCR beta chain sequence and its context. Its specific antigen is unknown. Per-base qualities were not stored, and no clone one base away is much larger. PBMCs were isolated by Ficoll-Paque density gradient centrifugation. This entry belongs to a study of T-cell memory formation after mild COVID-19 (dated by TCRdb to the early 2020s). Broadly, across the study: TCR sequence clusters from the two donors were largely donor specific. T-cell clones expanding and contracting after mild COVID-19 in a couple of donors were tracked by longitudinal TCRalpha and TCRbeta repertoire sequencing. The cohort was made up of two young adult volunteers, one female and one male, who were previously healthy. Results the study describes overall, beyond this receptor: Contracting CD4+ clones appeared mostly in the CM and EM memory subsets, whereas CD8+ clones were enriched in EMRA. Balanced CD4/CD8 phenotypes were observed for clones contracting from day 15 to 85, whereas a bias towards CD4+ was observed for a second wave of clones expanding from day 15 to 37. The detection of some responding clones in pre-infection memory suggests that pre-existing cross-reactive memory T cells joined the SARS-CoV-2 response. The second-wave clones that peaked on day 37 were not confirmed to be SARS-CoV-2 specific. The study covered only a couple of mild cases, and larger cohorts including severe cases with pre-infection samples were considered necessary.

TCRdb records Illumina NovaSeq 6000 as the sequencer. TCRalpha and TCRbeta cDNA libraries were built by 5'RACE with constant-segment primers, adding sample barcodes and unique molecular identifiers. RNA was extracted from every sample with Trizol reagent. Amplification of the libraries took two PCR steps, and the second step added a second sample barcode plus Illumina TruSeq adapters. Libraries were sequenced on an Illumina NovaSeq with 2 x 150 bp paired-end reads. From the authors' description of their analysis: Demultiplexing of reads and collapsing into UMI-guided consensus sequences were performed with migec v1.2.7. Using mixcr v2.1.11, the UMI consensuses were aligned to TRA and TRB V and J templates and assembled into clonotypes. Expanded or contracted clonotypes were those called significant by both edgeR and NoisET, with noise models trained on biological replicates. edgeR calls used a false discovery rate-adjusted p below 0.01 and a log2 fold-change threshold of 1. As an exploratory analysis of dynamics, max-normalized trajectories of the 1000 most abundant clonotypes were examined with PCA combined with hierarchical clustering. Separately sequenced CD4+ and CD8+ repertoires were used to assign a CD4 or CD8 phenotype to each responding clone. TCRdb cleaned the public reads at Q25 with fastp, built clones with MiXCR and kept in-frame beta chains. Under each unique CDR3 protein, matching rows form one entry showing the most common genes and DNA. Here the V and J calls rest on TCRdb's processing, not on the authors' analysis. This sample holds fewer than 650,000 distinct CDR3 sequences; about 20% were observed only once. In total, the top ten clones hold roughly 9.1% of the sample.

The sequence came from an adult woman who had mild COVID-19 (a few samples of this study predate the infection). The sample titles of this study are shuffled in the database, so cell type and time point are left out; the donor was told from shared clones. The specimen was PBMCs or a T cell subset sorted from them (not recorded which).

The CDR3 reads as follows: CATSTGGSQETQYF. The DNA reads as follows: TGTGCCACCAGCACCGGAGGTAGCCAAGAGACCCAGTACTTC. In this chain, TRBV24-1 is recombined with TRBJ2-5; 5 matching bases give a weak D call of TRBD2. Trimming at the junction amounts to 7 bases on V and 1 base on J, and the germline ends lie 12 bases apart. There are 14 amino acids in the CDR3, from cysteine to phenylalanine inclusive. The entry retains the CDR3 DNA only, 42 bases that are in frame from base 1. The germline V gene provides CDR1 KGHDR and CDR2 SFDVKD.